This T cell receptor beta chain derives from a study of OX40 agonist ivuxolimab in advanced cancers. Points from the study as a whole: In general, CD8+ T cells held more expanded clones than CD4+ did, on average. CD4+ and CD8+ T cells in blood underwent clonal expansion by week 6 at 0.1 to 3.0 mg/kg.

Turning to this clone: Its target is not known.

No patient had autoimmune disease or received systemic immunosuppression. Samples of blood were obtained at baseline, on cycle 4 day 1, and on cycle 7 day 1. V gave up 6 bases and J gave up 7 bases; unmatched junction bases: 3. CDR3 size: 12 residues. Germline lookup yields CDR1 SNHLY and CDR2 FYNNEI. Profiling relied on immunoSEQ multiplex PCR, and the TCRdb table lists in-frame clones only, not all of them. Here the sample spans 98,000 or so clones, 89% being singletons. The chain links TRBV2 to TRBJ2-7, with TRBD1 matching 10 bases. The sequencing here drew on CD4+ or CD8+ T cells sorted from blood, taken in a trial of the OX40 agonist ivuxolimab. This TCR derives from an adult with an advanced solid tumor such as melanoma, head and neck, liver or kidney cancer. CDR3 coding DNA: TGTGCCAGCAGGACAGGGGGCTGGGAGCAGTACTTC. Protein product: CASRTGGWEQYF.